Following are 24 T cell receptor beta chains from one sample sequenced in a study of neoadjuvant anti-PD-1 for oral cavity cancer. Assay: immunoSEQ multiplex PCR; the TCRdb copy retains only in-frame clones and omits some. The sample lists thousands of clones; roughly 80% were seen once. The sample here was PBMCs, taken before nivolumab (anti-PD-1) treatment. These receptors were obtained from a person between 40 and 85 years old with oral cavity squamous cell carcinoma.

The chain joins TRBV10-2 to TRBJ2-1, with 8 bases identical to TRBD2. CDR1 is WSHSY, CDR2 SAAADI, per germline. V gave up 6 bases and J gave up 6 bases; unmatched junction bases: 10. The CDR3 has 15 residues. The CDR3 DNA follows: TGCGCCAGCAGGGTAGGAAGCGGGGGAGGCAATGAGCAGTTCTTC. It yields the protein CASRVGSGGGNEQFF.

This clone has a handful of counts. Other DNA sequences of this sample code for an identical CDR3. The rearrangement uses TRBV5-5 and TRBJ1-2, with D possibly matching TRBD1 (5 bases). V was clipped by 0 bases and J by 2 bases, with 8 bases between them. Germline V gene lookup returns CDR1 SGHKS and CDR2 YYEKEE (reference sequence). CDR3 length: 14 residues. CDR3 DNA sequence: TGTGCCAGCAGCTTGGGGACAACCAACTATGGCTACACCTTC. Amino acid sequence: CASSLGTTNYGYTF.

The rearrangement links TRBV19 to TRBJ1-4, with D perhaps matching TRBD1 (5 bases). This CDR3 has 16 amino acids. Trimming pared 3 bases from V and 0 bases from J, leaving 11 bases between. Looked up from germline, CDR1 is LNHDA and CDR2 is SQIVND (reference sequence). The CDR3 is CASSMRGAATNEKLFF. The CDR3 coding sequence is TGTGCCAGTAGTATGAGGGGAGCGGCAACTAATGAAAAACTGTTTTTT.

The V gene is TRBV30, the J gene TRBJ2-6; D unclear. Per germline, CDR1 GTSNPN and CDR2 SVGIG (reference sequence). Trimming took off 7 bases at V and 4 bases at J, with 11 bases between the two ends. The CDR3 length is 13 residues. CDR3 in DNA: TGTGCCTTAGGGAAGGCCGGGGCCAACGTCCTGACTTTC. This sequence encodes CALGKAGANVLTF. The variable domain in full, with the rest retrieved from reference TRBV30 and TRBJ2-6, is SQTIHQWPATLVQPVGSPLSLECTVEGTSNPNLYWYRQAAGRGLQLLFYSVGIGQISSEVPQNLSASRPQDRQFILSSKKLLLSDSGFYLCALGKAGANVLTFGAGSRLTVL.

This clone appeared a few times. V is TRBV19 and J is TRBJ2-3; possible D gene TRBD2, 5 bases. Deletions cut 7 bases from V and 2 bases from J, with 13 bases between. The CDR3 has 14 amino acids. Germline V gene data show CDR1 as LNHDA and CDR2 as SQIVND (reference sequence). CDR3 amino acids: CASMGSGYTDTQYF. Here the CDR3 DNA reads TGTGCCAGTATGGGGAGCGGATACACAGATACGCAGTATTTT. The variable domain in full, with the rest retrieved from reference TRBV19 and TRBJ2-3, is DGGITQSPKYLFRKEGQNVTLSCEQNLNHDAMYWYRQDPGQGLRLIYYSQIVNDFQKGDIAEGYSVSREKKESFPLTVTSAQKNPTAFYLCASMGSGYTDTQYFGPGTRLTVL.

V gene TRBV28 combines with J gene TRBJ2-7, with unresolved D. The CDR3 is 14 amino acids. In germline, CDR1 is MDHEN, CDR2 SYDVKM. V gave up 1 base and J gave up 2 bases, with 9 bases separating them. The CDR3, as DNA: TGTGCCAGCAGTTTATTGGGTATCGCCTACGAGCAGTACTTC. Its translation is CASSLLGIAYEQYF.

The chain uses TRBV6-1 and TRBJ2-5; 7 positions match TRBD1. The ends lost 5 bases at V and 1 base at J; junction bases unmatched: 4. The CDR3 runs to 14 residues. Germline-derived CDR1 and CDR2 are MNHNS and SASEGT. The CDR3 spells CASSRDRAQETQYF. DNA of the CDR3: TGTGCCAGCAGTCGTGACAGGGCCCAAGAGACCCAGTACTTC.

V usage is TRBV2 and J usage is TRBJ2-3, with D perhaps TRBD2 (7 bases). Germline CDR1 and CDR2: SNHLY and FYNNEI. V was shortened by 1 base and J by 3 bases, with 11 bases between the two germline ends. The CDR3 length is 15 residues. DNA for the CDR3: TGTGCCAGCAGTGAAGGGGGGGGCCTGACAGATACGCAGTATTTT. Protein: CASSEGGGLTDTQYF.

The chain recombines TRBV10-2 with TRBJ2-5; TRBD1 matches 10 bases. V was pared by 6 bases and J by 2 bases, with 3 bases of the junction left unmatched. CDR3 length equals 14 residues. Germline lookup yields CDR1 WSHSY and CDR2 SAAADI. In DNA, the CDR3 is TGCGCCAGCAGAGACAGGGGGCAACAAGAGACCCAGTACTTC. Protein sequence: CASRDRGQQETQYF.

The genes are TRBV19 and TRBJ1-2, with a weak D call TRBD1 (6 bases). CDR1 and CDR2 from the germline V gene are LNHDA and SQIVND (reference sequence). V was cut by 1 base and J by 4 bases, with 16 bases left in between. The length of the CDR3 is 16 residues. Written as DNA, the CDR3 is TGTGCCAGTAGTATAGCTGGCGGGCAGGGGAGCTATGGCTACACCTTC. Its translation is CASSIAGGQGSYGYTF.

The rearrangement joins TRBV5-1 to TRBJ2-5; D perhaps matches TRBD1 (6 bases). The CDR3 runs 14 residues. The germline gives CDR1 SGHRS, CDR2 YFSETQ. With 5 bases removed from V and 0 bases from J, the gap between germline ends came to 11 bases. The CDR3 sequence is CASRTGDYQETQYF. DNA of the CDR3: TGCGCCAGCAGGACAGGAGATTACCAAGAGACCCAGTACTTC.

This chain joins TRBV5-4 and TRBJ2-5; the D gene is possibly TRBD2 (7 bases). CDR3 length: 17 amino acids. Trimming removed 4 bases at V and 1 base at J, with 20 bases between. Germline V gene lookup returns CDR1 SGHNT and CDR2 YYREEE (reference sequence). The CDR3 region has the DNA TGTGCCAGCAGCCCAGGGGAGAAGCGGGGTACCCAAGAGACCCAGTACTTC. Encoded protein: CASSPGEKRGTQETQYF.

The chain joins TRBV10-2 to TRBJ2-6, with D uncertain. Trimming removed 2 bases from V and 1 base from J, with 9 bases in between. In germline, CDR1 is WSHSY, CDR2 SAAADI. This CDR3 has 16 residues. The CDR3 spells CASSEGRPSGANVLTF. The CDR3 DNA is TGCGCCAGCAGTGAGGGACGGCCATCTGGGGCCAACGTCCTGACTTTC.

This clone was seen just once. The chain recombines TRBV11-2 with TRBJ2-5, with a weak D call TRBD1 (6 bases). Germline CDR1 reads SGHAT; CDR2 reads FQNNGV. The CDR3 has 12 residues. With 5 bases removed from V and 5 bases from J, the gap between germline ends came to 9 bases. The CDR3 DNA is TGTGCCAGCAGCCTCAGGGGTGAGACCCAGTACTTC. It yields the protein CASSLRGETQYF.

The V call is TRBV28, the J call TRBJ2-1; D is possibly TRBD2 (7 bases). The CDR3 extends over 18 amino acids. Germline V lookup: CDR1 MDHEN, CDR2 SYDVKM. Trimming shortened V by 5 bases and J by 0 bases, and 20 bases separated the two germline ends. The CDR3 spells CASSLPGGPTSSYNEQFF. The CDR3 nucleotides are TGTGCCAGCAGTCTCCCCGGGGGGCCGACTAGCTCCTACAATGAGCAGTTCTTC.

The chain combines TRBV5-6 with TRBJ2-3, with 8 bases that match TRBD2. The V segment lost 0 bases and the J segment 1 base; nucleotides outside the gene matches: 4. The CDR3 runs 16 residues. Germline V gene lookup returns CDR1 SGHDT and CDR2 YYEEEE. CDR3 nucleotides: TGTGCCAGCAGCTTGGAGTGGCGGGGGGGCACAGATACGCAGTATTTT. It codes for CASSLEWRGGTDTQYF.

This rearrangement joins TRBV7-2 to TRBJ2-2, with D possibly matching TRBD2 (5 bases). This CDR3 has 14 amino acids. V was pared by 2 bases and J by 8 bases, with 12 bases between. Germline CDR1 is SGHTA and CDR2 is FQGNSA. DNA for the CDR3: TGTGCCAGCAGCTTAATAACCGGGATAGGGGAGCTGTTTTTT. Translation gives CASSLITGIGELFF.

This clone has more than one count but fewer than ten. The chain has TRBV5-1 and TRBJ2-5; no firm D call. Germline V gene lookup returns CDR1 SGHRS and CDR2 YFSETQ. The CDR3 is 14 residues long. V lost 3 bases and J 4 bases, leaving 13 bases between the germline ends. The CDR3 DNA follows: TGCGCCAGCAGCTACGACCCCTCCTCAGAGACCCAGTACTTC. This sequence encodes CASSYDPSSETQYF.

This chain joins TRBV30 and TRBJ1-1; D ambiguous. This CDR3 region has 12 residues. Trimming pared 3 bases from V and 6 bases from J, leaving 11 bases between. CDR1 is GTSNPN and CDR2 is SVGIG in the germline V gene (reference sequence). The CDR3 loop reads CAWRGRAAEAFF. The CDR3 bases are TGTGCCTGGAGAGGCCGCGCGGCTGAAGCTTTCTTT.

V and J are TRBV4-1 and TRBJ1-4; 8 bases are a match to TRBD1. Germline loops: CDR1 MGHRA, CDR2 YSYEKL. Trimming cost V 2 bases and J 2 bases; bases outside gene matches: 4. CDR3 length equals 16 residues. The CDR3 region is CASSQSYRGTNEKLFF. As DNA, the CDR3 is TGCGCCAGCAGCCAATCCTACAGGGGGACTAATGAAAAACTGTTTTTT.

This chain uses TRBV6-1 with TRBJ1-1, with D possibly being TRBD1 (5 bases). The V and J ends lost 1 base and 7 bases respectively, with 10 bases between them. The CDR3 contains 13 residues. CDR1 is MNHNS and CDR2 is SASEGT in the germline V gene. Here the CDR3 DNA reads TGTGCCAGCAGTGAAGGCTTGGGGGATGAAGCTTTCTTT. Translating gives CASSEGLGDEAFF.

There are a few counts of this clone. The rearrangement uses TRBV11-2 and TRBJ1-2, with D hard to call. Trimming removed 3 bases from V and 6 bases from J, with 11 bases in between. Germline V gene sequence: CDR1 SGHAT, CDR2 FQNNGV. This CDR3 region has 13 residues. As DNA, the CDR3 is TGTGCCAGCAGCTTGGGGTTGTACGATGGCTACACCTTC. It is translated as CASSLGLYDGYTF.

The V call is TRBV30, the J call TRBJ2-7; a weak D match, TRBD2 (7 bases). The germline V and J ends were trimmed by 0 bases and 6 bases, with 18 bases remaining between them. CDR1 and CDR2 from the germline V gene are GTSNPN and SVGIG (reference sequence). The length of the CDR3 is 15 residues. Here the CDR3 DNA reads TGTGCCTGGAGTGTACGGGGGGCCCCATTGGGCGAGCAGTACTTC. This encodes CAWSVRGAPLGEQYF. The entire variable domain, with the rest obtained from reference TRBV30 and TRBJ2-7, is as follows: SQTIHQWPATLVQPVGSPLSLECTVEGTSNPNLYWYRQAAGRGLQLLFYSVGIGQISSEVPQNLSASRPQDRQFILSSKKLLLSDSGFYLCAWSVRGAPLGEQYFGPGTRLTVT.

This chain joins TRBV6-4 and TRBJ2-3; 12 positions match TRBD2. J was trimmed by 4 bases and V by 4 bases; bases with no gene match: 0. The CDR3 covers 14 residues. Germline CDR1 reads MRHNA; CDR2 reads SNTAGT. CDR3 DNA sequence: TGTGCCAGCAGTGGGACTAGCGGGGCAGATACGCAGTATTTT. Its protein product is CASSGTSGADTQYF.